The 32 T cell receptor beta chains reported below all come from one sample, sequenced in a study of cytomegalovirus exposure and HLA in healthy donors (dated 2017 in TCRdb). The library came from the immunoSEQ multiplex PCR assay. TCRdb re-hosts the immuneACCESS table, in-frame sequences only. Its copies lack some clones; in the studies checked, an unresolved V gene accounts for under half of them, and the cause for the rest is not known. For this sample there are 140,000 or so clones; 75% to 90% appear just once. The ten largest clones capture 6.2% of the sample. The sample was PBMCs. The receptors come from a woman younger than 45 in good health and CMV-seropositive.

This rearrangement joins TRBV2 to TRBJ2-2, with 11 bases that match TRBD1. V was pared by 7 bases and J by 4 bases, with 5 bases of the junction left unmatched. The CDR3 spans 15 residues. Germline CDR1 and CDR2: SNHLY and FYNNEI. This chain's CDR3 is CASNGQGAGTGELFF. CDR3 sequence (DNA): TGTGCCAGCAACGGACAGGGGGCGGGCACCGGGGAGCTGTTTTTT.

The V gene is TRBV27, the J gene TRBJ1-5; D ambiguous. The V end was cut by 7 bases, the J end by 2 bases, with 12 bases between. This CDR3 spans 14 amino acids. The germline CDR1 and CDR2 sequences are MNHEY and SMNVEV (reference sequence). In DNA form, the CDR3 reads TGTGCCAGCAAGACGGGTTTGGGCAATCAGCCCCAGCATTTT. It yields the protein CASKTGLGNQPQHF.

This clone was recorded once. V and J are TRBV7-2 and TRBJ2-3; 10 nucleotides align to TRBD2. This CDR3 comprises 16 residues. Germline trimming cut 2 bases from V and 0 bases from J; bases unmatched to any gene: 2. Germline CDR1 and CDR2: SGHTA and FQGNSA. The CDR3 coding sequence is TGTGCCAGCAGCTTAACTAGCGGGATTAGCACAGATACGCAGTATTTT. It specifies CASSLTSGISTDTQYF. Complete variable domain (other parts from reference TRBV7-2 and TRBJ2-3): GAGVSQSPSNKVTEKGKDVELRCDPISGHTALYWYRQSLGQGLEFLIYFQGNSAPDKSGLPSDRFSAERTGGSVSTLTIQRTQQEDSAVYLCASSLTSGISTDTQYFGPGTRLTVL.

This chain uses TRBV5-4 with TRBJ1-2; 12 nucleotides match TRBD1. This CDR3 spans 18 amino acids. The germline V gene encodes CDR1 SGHNT and CDR2 YYREEE (reference sequence). Trimming at V came to 4 bases and at J to 5 bases, leaving 15 bases not matched to a gene. This chain's CDR3 is CASSPRPGQGASVYGYTF. CDR3 coding DNA: TGTGCCAGCAGCCCCAGGCCGGGACAGGGGGCGAGTGTGTATGGCTACACCTTC. Supplemented by reference TRBV5-4 and TRBJ1-2, the full variable domain reads ETGVTQSPTHLIKTRGQQVTLRCSSQSGHNTVSWYQQALGQGPQFIFQYYREEENGRGNFPPRFSGLQFPNYSSELNVNALELDDSALYLCASSPRPGQGASVYGYTFGSGTRLTVV.

This chain links TRBV9 with TRBJ2-1, with unresolved D. The ends were cut back, 0 bases at V and 4 bases at J, with 5 bases in the middle. The CDR3 consists of 13 residues. CDR1 is SGDLS and CDR2 is YYNGEE in the germline V gene. In DNA form, the CDR3 reads TGTGCCAGCAGCGTAGGAGAATACAATGAGCAGTTCTTC. It codes for CASSVGEYNEQFF.

The chain joins TRBV28 to TRBJ2-7; 10 nucleotides line up with TRBD1. The CDR3 has 16 residues. Germline V gene data show CDR1 as MDHEN and CDR2 as SYDVKM. V lost 8 bases, J lost 3 bases, and 13 bases stayed unmatched. Here the CDR3 DNA reads TGTGCCAGCCGCTTAATCCAGGGACAGGGGTTCTACGAGCAGTACTTC. Residues: CASRLIQGQGFYEQYF.

A single count supports this clone. The rearrangement links TRBV7-9 to TRBJ2-3; D may be TRBD2 (6 bases). Trimming took off 3 bases at V and 6 bases at J, with 10 bases between the two ends. The CDR3 is 13 amino acids. Germline-derived CDR1 and CDR2 are SEHNR and FQNEAQ (reference sequence). CDR3 in DNA: TGTGCCAGCAGCTTGGGAGGTGAGGATACGCAGTATTTT. It specifies CASSLGGEDTQYF.

V and J are TRBV5-4 and TRBJ2-4; TRBD2 aligns across 14 bases. CDR1 SGHNT and CDR2 YYREEE come from the germline V gene (reference sequence). J was trimmed by 8 bases and V by 2 bases; bases with no gene match: 9. The CDR3 is 17 residues long. CDR3: CASSFGGLAGVGDIQYF. CDR3 nucleotide sequence: TGTGCCAGCAGCTTCGGGGGACTAGCGGGAGTCGGGGACATTCAGTACTTC.

The chain couples TRBV11-3 to TRBJ2-2, with TRBD2 as a possible D gene (5 bases). CDR1 and CDR2 (germline): SGHNT, YENEEA. Trimming removed 2 bases at V and 2 bases at J, with 6 bases between. The CDR3 runs 14 residues. CDR3 residues: CASSLRGNTGELFF. CDR3 DNA: TGTGCCAGCAGCTTACGGGGTAACACCGGGGAGCTGTTTTTT.

V and J are TRBV15 and TRBJ2-4, with TRBD2 matching over 14 bases. The V and J ends lost 1 base and 0 bases, in that order; junction bases with no gene match: 11. In germline, CDR1 is LNHNV, CDR2 YYDKDF (reference sequence). The CDR3 runs 21 residues. The CDR3 DNA follows: TGTGCCACCAGCAGAGTTGGGACTAGCGGGGGCCCCGAGGGAGCCAAAAACATTCAGTACTTC. This sequence encodes CATSRVGTSGGPEGAKNIQYF.

The chain employs TRBV18 and TRBJ1-1; D perhaps matches TRBD1 (6 bases). Trimming removed 3 bases from V and 3 bases from J, with 14 bases in between. The length of the CDR3 is 15 residues. Germline V CDR1 and CDR2: KGHSH, LQKENI. In DNA, the CDR3 is TGTGCCAGCTCACCGGCCAACAGGGATTACACTGAAGCTTTCTTT. Its protein product is CASSPANRDYTEAFF.

The genes are TRBV5-3 and TRBJ2-7; 11 bases map to TRBD1. Being an ORF, TRBV5-3 has a function that is uncertain. There are 12 residues in the CDR3. Losses at the gene ends were 7 bases for V and 6 bases for J; bases not matched to a gene: 3. The CDR3 region has the DNA TGTGCCAGACGGGACAGGGGGTTCGAGCAGTACTTC. As protein: CARRDRGFEQYF.

The J gene is TRBJ2-5, the V gene TRBV4-1, with TRBD2 matching 12 bases. The V and J ends lost 5 bases and 9 bases, in that order; junction bases with no gene match: 4. The CDR3 is 13 amino acids. Looked up from germline, CDR1 is MGHRA and CDR2 is YSYEKL. CDR3 loop: CASSWTSGDSQYF. The CDR3 DNA sequence: TGCGCCAGCAGCTGGACTAGCGGGGATTCCCAGTACTTC.

The gene calls are TRBV4-2 and TRBJ2-7; 12 bases line up with TRBD2. Per germline, CDR1 LGHNA and CDR2 YNFKEQ. J lost 0 bases, V lost 4 bases, and 4 bases had no gene match. The CDR3 is 16 amino acids. The CDR3 DNA is TGTGCCAGCAGCCCCGGACTAGCGGGGAACTCCTACGAGCAGTACTTC. This gives the protein CASSPGLAGNSYEQYF.

The chain couples TRBV9 to TRBJ2-5; TRBD2 matches at 13 bases. This CDR3 contains 16 residues. The V and J ends lost 0 bases and 4 bases, in that order; junction bases with no gene match: 3. Germline V gene sequence: CDR1 SGDLS, CDR2 YYNGEE. The CDR3 nucleotides are TGTGCCAGCAGCGTAGGGGGACTAGCGGGAAGAGAGACCCAGTACTTC. This gives the protein CASSVGGLAGRETQYF.

The rearrangement joins TRBV10-3 to TRBJ2-6; weak D call: TRBD2 (5 bases). V was shortened by 4 bases and J by 1 base, with 11 bases between the two germline ends. Germline CDR1 and CDR2: ENHRY and SYGVKD. This CDR3 region has 16 residues. This CDR3 is CAISAEGGSGANVLTF. The CDR3 nucleotides read TGTGCCATCAGTGCAGAGGGTGGGTCTGGGGCCAACGTCCTGACTTTC.

The V and J genes are TRBV28 and TRBJ1-3, with TRBD1 identical over 7 bases. V gave up 5 bases and J gave up 7 bases; unmatched junction bases: 11. Germline CDR1 reads MDHEN; CDR2 reads SYDVKM. This CDR3 has 15 residues. CDR3 amino acids: CASSPSTGSRNTIYF. The CDR3 bases are TGTGCCAGCAGTCCCTCGACAGGGAGTAGGAACACCATATATTTT.

J is TRBJ2-3 and V is TRBV4-1; 8 nucleotides line up with TRBD2. In germline, CDR1 is MGHRA, CDR2 YSYEKL. This CDR3 is built from 16 residues. The V and J ends lost 0 bases and 0 bases, in that order; junction bases with no gene match: 2. The CDR3 bases are TGCGCCAGCAGCCAAGAGAGCGGGGGTAGCACAGATACGCAGTATTTT. Its translation: CASSQESGGSTDTQYF.

The chain uses TRBV19 and TRBJ2-1, with a weak D call TRBD2 (5 bases). The CDR3 is 15 residues long. V lost 5 bases and J lost 7, with 18 bases in between. Per the germline V gene, CDR1 is LNHDA and CDR2 is SQIVND (reference sequence). CDR3 nucleotides: TGTGCCAGTAGTGAAGGCCGGGCCCCGGGGAATGAGCAGTTCTTC. Amino acids: CASSEGRAPGNEQFF.

The chain employs TRBV9 and TRBJ2-1, with TRBD2 matching 11 bases. The CDR3 length is 15 residues. Per the germline V gene, CDR1 is SGDLS and CDR2 is YYNGEE. After removal of 4 bases from V and 4 bases from J, the junction contained 4 bases not matched to a gene. The CDR3 DNA is TGTGCCAGCAGCCAAGCTAGCGGGGGGTACAATGAGCAGTTCTTC. It specifies CASSQASGGYNEQFF.

This chain connects TRBV5-6 to TRBJ1-5, with 9 bases identical to TRBD1. The CDR3 is 14 residues long. CDR1 SGHDT and CDR2 YYEEEE come from the germline V gene. Trimming took 5 bases from V and 6 from J; bases not matched to a gene: 6. This CDR3 is CASSTGTGTQPQHF. The CDR3 coding sequence is TGTGCCAGCAGTACCGGGACAGGGACTCAGCCCCAGCATTTT.

The genes are TRBV28 and TRBJ2-7; 9 bases fit TRBD1. This CDR3 comprises 15 residues. Trimming cost V 3 bases and J 2 bases; bases outside gene matches: 5. CDR1 is MDHEN, CDR2 SYDVKM, per germline. The CDR3 loop reads CASSLLRDRAYEQYF. The DNA for the CDR3 is TGTGCCAGCAGTTTGCTCCGGGACAGGGCCTACGAGCAGTACTTC.

The genes are TRBV10-3 and TRBJ2-1; 14 positions match TRBD2. CDR3 size: 16 residues. Germline-derived CDR1 and CDR2 are ENHRY and SYGVKD. V lost 2 bases to trimming and J lost 5 bases; unmatched junction nucleotides: 2. For the CDR3, the DNA is TGTGCCATCAGTGAGGCGACTAGCGGGGGGGACAATGAGCAGTTCTTC. Its translation: CAISEATSGGDNEQFF.

The chain joins TRBV6-5 to TRBJ1-6; 11 nucleotides agree with TRBD1. V was clipped by 4 bases and J by 9 bases; unmatched bases: 2. CDR1 MNHEY and CDR2 SVGAGI come from the germline V gene. The CDR3 contains 14 residues. The CDR3: CASSSDRGRSPLHF. The CDR3, as DNA: TGTGCCAGCAGTTCGGACAGGGGGCGTTCACCCCTCCACTTT.

This sequence joins TRBV5-5 and TRBJ1-2; the D is unclear. V was shortened by 0 bases and J by 4 bases, with 13 bases between the two germline ends. The length of the CDR3 is 15 residues. Looked up from germline, CDR1 is SGHKS and CDR2 is YYEKEE (reference sequence). CDR3 protein: CASSLGRKPGYGYTF. As DNA, the CDR3 is TGTGCCAGCAGCTTGGGGCGGAAACCGGGCTATGGCTACACCTTC.

The chain employs TRBV6-5 and TRBJ1-6, with a possible D match to TRBD1 (5 bases). Trimming left V 6 bases short and J 5 bases short, with 14 bases between. Germline V gene sequence: CDR1 MNHEY, CDR2 SVGAGI. The CDR3 consists of 15 residues. CDR3 sequence: CASSTGATDNSPLHF. CDR3 DNA: TGTGCCAGCAGCACAGGCGCAACCGATAATTCACCCCTCCACTTT.

This clone was found once. The rearrangement links TRBV5-1 to TRBJ2-7; 7 bases line up with TRBD1. The CDR3 spans 16 residues. J was trimmed by 0 bases and V by 0 bases; bases with no gene match: 6. The germline gives CDR1 SGHRS, CDR2 YFSETQ. CDR3 residues: CASSLAGPGGSYEQYF. The CDR3 DNA follows: TGCGCCAGCAGCTTGGCCGGGCCAGGGGGCTCCTACGAGCAGTACTTC. Full variable domain (missing parts from reference TRBV5-1 and TRBJ2-7): KAGVTQTPRYLIKTRGQQVTLSCSPISGHRSVSWYQQTPGQGLQFLFEYFSETQRNKGNFPGRFSGRQFSNSRSEMNVSTLELGDSALYLCASSLAGPGGSYEQYFGPGTRLTVT.

This chain uses TRBV15 with TRBJ2-1; possible D gene TRBD2, 5 bases. Between the trimmed V and J ends, which lost 1 base and 1 base, there was a span of 14 bases. Per germline, CDR1 LNHNV and CDR2 YYDKDF (reference sequence). This CDR3 is 17 amino acids long. CDR3 sequence: CATSRGVASRSYNEQFF. The CDR3, as DNA: TGTGCCACCAGCAGAGGGGTGGCTAGCAGGTCCTACAATGAGCAGTTCTTC. Drawing the rest from reference TRBV15 and TRBJ2-1, the complete variable domain is DAMVIQNPRYQVTQFGKPVTLSCSQTLNHNVMYWYQQKSSQAPKLLFHYYDKDFNNEADTPDNFQSRRPNTSFCFLDIRSPGLGDTAMYLCATSRGVASRSYNEQFFGPGTRLTVL.

The rearrangement uses TRBV6-7 and TRBJ2-2; D is perhaps TRBD2 (5 bases). TRBV6-7 is given ORF status, its function remaining uncertain. Trimming pared 7 bases from V and 7 bases from J, leaving 22 bases between. CDR3 length: 16 amino acids. The CDR3 DNA reads TGTGCCAGCAACCGAGACTACCGTCTTGGGGTCGGGGAGCTGTTTTTT. Translated, it gives CASNRDYRLGVGELFF.

The sample holds one count of this clone. The genes are TRBV7-9 and TRBJ2-7; TRBD2 aligns across 7 bases. The germline gives CDR1 SEHNR, CDR2 FQNEAQ (reference sequence). The CDR3 is 14 residues long. Trimming at V came to 5 bases and at J to 3 bases, leaving 7 bases not matched to a gene. The CDR3 region has the DNA TGTGCCAGCAGCCAATTGGGGGGGGACTACGAGCAGTACTTC. Residues: CASSQLGGDYEQYF. Supplemented by reference TRBV7-9 and TRBJ2-7, the full variable domain reads DTGVSQNPRHKITKRGQNVTFRCDPISEHNRLYWYRQTLGQGPEFLTYFQNEAQLEKSRLLSDRFSAERPKGSFSTLEIQRTEQGDSAMYLCASSQLGGDYEQYFGPGTRLTVT.

V usage is TRBV5-6 and J usage is TRBJ2-5, with a weak D call TRBD1 (5 bases). This CDR3 has 14 residues. V was shortened by 4 bases and J by 5 bases, with 15 bases between the two germline ends. The germline gives CDR1 SGHDT, CDR2 YYEEEE. The CDR3 loop is CASSDPEAGETQYF. As DNA, the CDR3 is TGTGCCAGCAGCGACCCGGAAGCAGGGGAGACCCAGTACTTC.

The V call is TRBV6-1, the J call TRBJ2-5; 11 nucleotides align to TRBD1. The junction had 5 bases not matched to a gene; V was cut back by 1 base and J by 4 bases. Germline values: CDR1 MNHNS, CDR2 SASEGT. The CDR3 consists of 16 residues. The CDR3 is CASSEGGQGARETQYF. The CDR3 bases are TGTGCCAGCAGTGAAGGTGGACAGGGGGCCCGAGAGACCCAGTACTTC.